This TCR beta chain was sequenced during a study of regulatory T cells in long-lasting Graves disease. This sample's time point: newly diagnosed GD, antithyroid drugs for less than 3 months. There was RNA extracted from PBMCs, and the TCR library was made from it. The patients were drawn from one endocrinology department in Xi'an, China. Assembly of TCR beta libraries relied on iRepertoire HTBI primers together with Arm-PCR of CDR3 regions. TCRdb reanalysed the multiplex PCR reads using MiXCR and keeps one entry per CDR3 protein. The sample contains about 530,000 distinct CDR3 sequences, 15% to 20% of which appear only once. V dropped 6 bases and J dropped 5 bases, with 13 bases sitting between them. Germline lookup yields CDR1 MNHNS and CDR2 SASEGT. The CDR3 totals 13 residues. Separately, the same data were catalogued under a study of T cells in Graves' hyperthyroidism and ophthalmopathy.

The sequences come from peripheral blood mononuclear cells (PBMCs), collected at new diagnosis, from a patient treated with antithyroid drugs. This chain uses TRBV6-1 with TRBJ1-2; D is possibly TRBD1 (6 bases). The sequence came from a woman between 40 and 65 years old with Graves disease. CDR3 in amino acids: CASRPTGNYGYTF. The CDR3 DNA reads TGTGCCAGCAGACCTACAGGGAATTATGGCTACACCTTC.